In its sample, the clone carrying this T cell receptor (beta chain) was seen once. The data originate from a study of Graves' ophthalmopathy and Graves' hyperthyroidism. The authors amplified TCR beta CDR3 regions, and they did so from RNA transcripts for repertoire sequencing. First-round RT-PCR employed HTBI primers, with a second-round multiplex PCR after it. TCRdb reanalysed the multiplex PCR reads using MiXCR and keeps one entry per CDR3 protein. Of 560,000 or so distinct CDR3 sequences in the sample, less than 40% were seen once. Germline assignment: CDR1 SGHTA and CDR2 FQGNSA. This CDR3 has 17 amino acids. The V gene end was trimmed by 3 bases and the J gene end by 4 bases; junction bases not matched to a gene: 7.

This receptor was obtained from an adult man with Graves' hyperthyroidism. The sample was peripheral blood or thyroid tissue (not recorded which). The chain couples TRBV7-2 to TRBJ2-5, with 14 bases fitting TRBD2. The CDR3 sequence: CASSFAGTSGSTETQYF. The CDR3 DNA reads TGTGCCAGCAGCTTTGCCGGGACTAGCGGGAGCACAGAGACCCAGTACTTC.